Below, 12 T cell receptor beta chains from the same sample are listed, as sequenced in a study of preoperative IRX-2 immunotherapy in early breast cancer. Treatment in this sample: preoperative locoregional IRX-2 cytokine immunotherapy. The protocol was immunoSEQ multiplex PCR, while the TCRdb copy is restricted to in-frame clones and leaves out a portion. The sample lists about 98,000 clones; roughly 90% were seen once. Sequenced material: tumor tissue, taken after IRX-2 immunotherapy. These receptor sequences come from a human donor with breast cancer.

This clone has a single count. J is TRBJ2-7 and V is TRBV28, with a tentative D call TRBD1 (5 bases). CDR1 is MDHEN and CDR2 is SYDVKM in the germline V gene. The CDR3 sequence is 14 residues long. Trimming pared 4 bases from V and 4 bases from J, leaving 14 bases between. In DNA, the CDR3 is TGTGCCAGCAGTTCCCCGACAGAATTTTACGAGCAGTACTTC. Its translation is CASSSPTEFYEQYF.

The rearrangement joins TRBV6-8 to TRBJ2-3; 7 bases match TRBD2. Germline V gene lookup returns CDR1 MNHGY and CDR2 SAAAGT. The length of the CDR3 is 17 residues. V was clipped by 8 bases and J by 5 bases; unmatched bases: 19. CDR3 coding DNA: TGTGCCAGCTCCCCCGGACACGGGGACTACTTAGGAGATACGCAGTATTTT. Translated: CASSPGHGDYLGDTQYF.

The V call is TRBV9, the J call TRBJ2-1, with 9 bases aligning to TRBD2. The V and J ends lost 5 bases and 7 bases, in that order; junction bases with no gene match: 10. Germline-derived CDR1 and CDR2 are SGDLS and YYNGEE. The CDR3 runs to 15 residues. The CDR3 protein is CASSEWRGGRNEQFF. CDR3 DNA sequence: TGTGCCAGCAGTGAATGGCGGGGGGGCCGAAATGAGCAGTTCTTC. Supplemented by reference TRBV9 and TRBJ2-1, the full variable domain reads DSGVTQTPKHLITATGQRVTLRCSPRSGDLSVYWYQQSLDQGLQFLIQYYNGEERAKGNILERFSAQQFPDLHSELNLSSLELGDSALYFCASSEWRGGRNEQFFGPGTRLTVL.

This clone came up a few times. The chain has TRBV19 and TRBJ2-2; 10 nucleotides line up with TRBD2. Germline assignment: CDR1 LNHDA and CDR2 SQIVND (reference sequence). Trimming removed 9 bases from V and 7 bases from J; junction bases left unmatched: 8. This CDR3 comprises 14 residues. CDR3 DNA sequence: TGTGCCAGCAAGCGGGAGGGCCTAAACGGGGAGCTGTTTTTT. Its translation is CASKREGLNGELFF.

The chain has TRBV19 and TRBJ2-2, with TRBD2 matching over 7 bases. V dropped 6 bases and J dropped 2; count of bases not matched to a gene: 9. Looked up from germline, CDR1 is LNHDA and CDR2 is SQIVND (reference sequence). The CDR3 is made up of 16 amino acids. The CDR3 protein is CASSPYGGRNTGELFF. In nucleotides, the CDR3 is TGTGCCAGTAGCCCATACGGCGGGAGAAACACCGGGGAGCTGTTTTTT.

The chain couples TRBV7-7 to TRBJ2-5, with 10 nucleotides matching TRBD2. Trimming took 3 bases from V and 4 from J; bases not matched to a gene: 8. The V gene's germline CDR1 is SSHAT and CDR2 FNYEAQ (reference sequence). The CDR3 spans 16 residues. The CDR3 loop reads CASSFQSGGAGETQYF. In DNA form, the CDR3 reads TGTGCCAGCAGCTTCCAGAGCGGGGGGGCAGGAGAGACCCAGTACTTC. The full variable domain, completed using reference TRBV7-7 and TRBJ2-5, is GAGVSQSPRYKVTKRGQDVTLRCDPISSHATLYWYQQALGQGPEFLTYFNYEAQPDKSGLPSDRFSAERPEGSISTLTIQRTEQRDSAMYRCASSFQSGGAGETQYFGPGTRLLVL.

This clone was picked up one time. The J gene is TRBJ2-5, the V gene TRBV28, with a possible D match to TRBD2 (5 bases). V lost 9 bases and J lost 2, with 16 bases in between. Germline lookup yields CDR1 MDHEN and CDR2 SYDVKM. This CDR3 comprises 14 residues. Here the CDR3 reads CASVTTGKQETQYF. Here the CDR3 DNA reads TGTGCCAGTGTGACTACCGGGAAACAAGAGACCCAGTACTTC.

This clone was seen only once. The chain carries TRBV4-3 and TRBJ2-5; no reliable D call. The germline CDR1 and CDR2 sequences are LGHNA and YSLEER. The CDR3 runs 14 residues. The V and J ends lost 5 bases and 2 bases respectively, with 12 bases between them. The CDR3 region is CASSFSRQQETQYF. The CDR3 DNA reads TGCGCCAGCAGCTTCAGCAGGCAACAAGAGACCCAGTACTTC.

This clone was observed a single time. The chain is built from TRBV18 and TRBJ1-5; D call uncertain. The V gene lost 5 bases and the J gene lost 6 bases, with 17 bases spanning the gap. This CDR3 has 15 residues. CDR1 KGHSH and CDR2 LQKENI come from the germline V gene. CDR3 nucleotides: TGTGCCAGCTCAGATGTGACTGCTCGAATTCAGCCCCAGCATTTT. Protein sequence: CASSDVTARIQPQHF.

The V gene is TRBV7-2, the J gene TRBJ2-5; 7 nucleotides agree with TRBD2. There are 13 residues in the CDR3. The germline CDR1 and CDR2 sequences are SGHTA and FQGNSA. The junction had 7 bases not matched to a gene; V was cut back by 5 bases and J by 7 bases. The CDR3 region has the DNA TGTGCCAGCAGCGCGGGGAGGGCGCGGACCCAGTACTTC. As protein: CASSAGRARTQYF.

The chain carries TRBV5-1 and TRBJ1-4; D gene ambiguous. There are 15 residues in the CDR3. The V gene's germline CDR1 is SGHRS and CDR2 YFSETQ. The ends were cut back, 0 bases at V and 8 bases at J, with 14 bases in the middle. CDR3 sequence: CASSLGPNLEEKLFF. The CDR3 nucleotides read TGCGCCAGCAGCTTGGGACCTAACCTAGAGGAAAAACTGTTTTTT.

J is TRBJ1-5 and V is TRBV19; the D is unclear. The V and J ends lost 1 base and 0 bases respectively, with 10 bases between them. CDR3 length: 16 amino acids. Germline-derived CDR1 and CDR2 are LNHDA and SQIVND (reference sequence). DNA for the CDR3: TGTGCCAGTAGTATAGTCGACCGTCGTAGCAATCAGCCCCAGCATTTT. Its protein product is CASSIVDRRSNQPQHF.